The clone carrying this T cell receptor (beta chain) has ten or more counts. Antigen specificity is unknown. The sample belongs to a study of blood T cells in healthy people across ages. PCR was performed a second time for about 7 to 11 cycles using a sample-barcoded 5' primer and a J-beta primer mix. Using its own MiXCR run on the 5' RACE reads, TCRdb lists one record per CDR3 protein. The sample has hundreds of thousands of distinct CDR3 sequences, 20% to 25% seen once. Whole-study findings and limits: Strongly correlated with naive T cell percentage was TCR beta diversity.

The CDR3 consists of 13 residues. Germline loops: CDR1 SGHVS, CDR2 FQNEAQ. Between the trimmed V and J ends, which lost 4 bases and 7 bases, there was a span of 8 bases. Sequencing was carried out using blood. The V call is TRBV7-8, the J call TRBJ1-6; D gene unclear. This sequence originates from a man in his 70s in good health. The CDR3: CASSSSLNSPLHF. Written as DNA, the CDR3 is TGTGCCAGCAGCTCCTCCCTAAATTCACCCCTCCACTTT.